What follows is one T cell receptor (beta chain) and its context. Germline CDR1 WSHSY, CDR2 SAAADI. The CDR3 is made up of 15 amino acids. The V segment lost 6 bases and the J segment 3 bases; nucleotides outside the gene matches: 6. TCRdb's copy holds only in-frame clones and misses some; the assay was immunoSEQ multiplex PCR. The sample consists of about 110,000 clones, around nine tenths of them appearing once. This record comes from a study of control samples from healthy donors and cancer patients. The rearrangement uses TRBV10-2 and TRBJ1-5; 9 nucleotides agree with TRBD1. Sequencing was done on a sample of blood. The sequence came from a woman aged 50 to 65 in good health. The chain's CDR3 is CASSSGTGNNQPQHF. In DNA form, the CDR3 reads TGCGCCAGCAGCTCCGGGACAGGGAACAATCAGCCCCAGCATTTT.